Given below is one TCR beta chain in context. Its antigen is unidentified. Only in-frame clones appear in the TCRdb table, and some are missing; sequencing was by immunoSEQ multiplex PCR. This sample has some 200,000 clones, with around 70% found just once. The sample comes from a study of cytotoxic CD8 clonotypes in ibrutinib-treated CLL. About the research overall: Responses: roughly 25 partial, 2 complete; after median roughly 68 months, around 14 stayed remitted, around twelve progressed. On average, each sample had roughly 230,000 productive templates and more than 85,000 productive rearrangements.

Overall study findings and caveats: In comparison with age-matched healthy donors, baseline clonality was higher and tracked circulating CD8+ T-cell counts.

This clonotype was sampled from a human donor with chronic lymphocytic leukemia. Sequenced material: PBMCs, taken after 12 months of ibrutinib treatment.

The DNA for the CDR3 is TGTGCCAGCAGCTCCCGACTAGCGGGGGGCAATGAGCAGTTCTTC. Amino acids: CASSSRLAGGNEQFF. The rearrangement uses TRBV11-2 and TRBJ2-1, with 13 bases identical to TRBD2. After removal of 4 bases from V and 6 bases from J, the junction contained 3 bases not matched to a gene. The CDR3 is made up of 15 amino acids. CDR1 SGHAT and CDR2 FQNNGV come from the germline V gene.